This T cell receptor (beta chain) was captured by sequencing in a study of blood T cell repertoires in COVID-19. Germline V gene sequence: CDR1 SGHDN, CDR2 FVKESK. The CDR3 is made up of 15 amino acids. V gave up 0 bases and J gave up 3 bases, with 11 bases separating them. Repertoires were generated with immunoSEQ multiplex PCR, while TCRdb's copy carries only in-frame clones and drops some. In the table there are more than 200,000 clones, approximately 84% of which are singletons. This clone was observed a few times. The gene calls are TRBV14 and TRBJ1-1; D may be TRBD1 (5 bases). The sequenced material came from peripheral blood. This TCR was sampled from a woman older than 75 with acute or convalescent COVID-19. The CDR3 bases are TGTGCCAGCAGCCAAGAGTGGGGGGGGTACACTGAAGCTTTCTTT. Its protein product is CASSQEWGGYTEAFF.